One sample yielded the 2 T cell receptor beta chains listed below, sequenced in a study of blood T cell repertoires in COVID-19. The protocol was immunoSEQ multiplex PCR, while the TCRdb copy is restricted to in-frame clones and leaves out a portion. The sample yields 300,000 to 350,000 clones, roughly 90% seen once. The sequencing input was peripheral blood. These TCRs come from a young man with active or convalescent COVID-19.

The V call is TRBV7-8, the J call TRBJ1-5; D gene uncertain. This CDR3 comprises 15 residues. Trimming removed 2 bases from V and 1 base from J, with 9 bases in between. CDR1 is SGHVS and CDR2 is FQNEAQ in the germline V gene. CDR3 sequence (DNA): TGTGCCAGCAGCTTAATTTCTAGCAGCAATCAGCCCCAGCATTTT. Amino acids: CASSLISSSNQPQHF.

The chain joins TRBV7-6 to TRBJ2-1; 8 nucleotides align to TRBD1. The CDR3 covers 15 residues. Germline CDR1 is SGHVS and CDR2 is FNYEAQ. V was clipped by 5 bases and J by 8 bases; unmatched bases: 11. DNA of the CDR3: TGTGCCAGCAGCCACGGACAGGGCGGTATTTATGAGCAGTTCTTC. Translated, it gives CASSHGQGGIYEQFF. Using reference TRBV7-6 and TRBJ2-1 for the parts outside the CDR3, the full variable domain is GAGVSQSPRYKVTKRGQDVALRCDPISGHVSLYWYRQALGQGPEFLTYFNYEAQQDKSGLPNDRFSAERPEGSISTLTIQRTEQRDSAMYRCASSHGQGGIYEQFFGPGTRLTVL.